This entry features one TCR beta chain sequence. These data come from a study of blood T cell repertoires in COVID-19. Across the whole study: Sources were T cells, B-cell-depleted T cells, or PBMCs; the material itself was cDNA or gDNA.

Participants spanned ages roughly 18 to 90 years and resided in 20 to 25 US areas. Membership in each cohort depended on participant-reported clinical history. As originally analysed: Reference gene primer amplification gave nucleated cell count estimates. Sequenced by immunoSEQ multiplex PCR; TCRdb stores in-frame clones only, minus some. Clonal size and the V and J genes are those of that table, whereas D and trimming came from the DNA. The table lists 300,000 to 350,000 clones, 90% of them singletons, with around 4.3% in the top ten. The sequencing input was PBMCs or T cells enriched from blood (not recorded which). The TCR sequence derives from a woman younger than 30 with acute COVID-19.

CDR3 sequence reads: CASSDQGKETQYF. The CDR3 DNA is TGTGCCAGCAGTGATCAGGGAAAAGAGACCCAGTACTTC. The gene calls are TRBV2 and TRBJ2-5, with D maybe TRBD1 (5 bases). There are 13 residues in the CDR3. Trimming took off 3 bases at V and 3 bases at J, with 8 bases between the two ends. Germline values: CDR1 SNHLY, CDR2 FYNNEI. The variable domain in full, with the rest retrieved from reference TRBV2 and TRBJ2-5, is EPEVTQTPSHQVTQMGQEVILRCVPISNHLYFYWYRQILGQKVEFLVSFYNNEISEKSEIFDDQFSVERPDGSNFTLKIRSTKLEDSAMYFCASSDQGKETQYFGPGTRLLVL.